The 28 T cell receptor beta chains presented below share a single source sample, sequenced in a study of shared clonotypes between healthy human individuals. The protocol was immunoSEQ multiplex PCR, while the TCRdb copy is restricted to in-frame clones and leaves out a portion. This table holds under 600,000 clones, roughly 79% found once. The sequenced sample consisted of PBMCs. The receptors stem from a woman aged 40 to 50 in good health. Some clones in this sample may be carry-over from other donors' samples.

This rearrangement joins TRBV30 to TRBJ2-5; D unresolved. This CDR3 is 13 amino acids long. The germline gives CDR1 GTSNPN, CDR2 SVGIG (reference sequence). Between the trimmed V and J ends, which lost 0 bases and 1 base, there was a span of 6 bases. In DNA form, the CDR3 reads TGTGCCTGGAGTGTAAACAGCCAAGAGACCCAGTACTTC. It yields the protein CAWSVNSQETQYF.

This clone appeared a single time. The genes are TRBV19 and TRBJ1-3; no definite D call. CDR1 and CDR2 (germline): LNHDA, SQIVND (reference sequence). V lost 5 bases, J lost 3 bases, and 8 bases lay in between. The CDR3 has 13 residues. CDR3 region: CASSGKIGNTIYF. DNA for the CDR3: TGTGCCAGTAGTGGGAAGATTGGAAACACCATATATTTT.

Notes on this clone: Given a much more abundant clone one base away, this may be a read error. The rearrangement joins TRBV7-8 to TRBJ2-7, with a weak D call TRBD2 (5 bases). The DNA end favors TRBJ2-5, so the J call may be wrong. The germline V gene encodes CDR1 SGHVS and CDR2 FQNEAQ. This CDR3 region has 17 residues. The CDR3 coding sequence is TGTGCCAGCAGCCTACCTGGACCAGCGGCCAGCCAAGAGACCCAGTACTTC. The encoded protein is CASSLPGPAASQETQYF.

V usage is TRBV21-1 and J usage is TRBJ2-3; no check of the table's D call, TRBD2, against the DNA was made. TRBV21-1 corresponds to a pseudogene. This CDR3 spans 18 amino acids. The CDR3 DNA reads as TGTGCCAGCAGCCCCGGGACACACGAGGGGGGGAGCACAGATACGCAGTATTTT. Protein product: CASSPGTHEGGSTDTQYF.

V is TRBV7-6 and J is TRBJ2-7; 11 positions match TRBD2. Germline CDR1 is SGHVS and CDR2 is FNYEAQ. The CDR3 is made up of 16 amino acids. V shed 5 bases, J shed 0 bases, and the junction held 6 bases outside the gene matches. CDR3 sequence: CASSPVAGGSSYEQYF. In nucleotides, the CDR3 is TGTGCCAGCAGCCCCGTAGCGGGAGGGTCCTCCTACGAGCAGTACTTC.

The chain links TRBV30 to TRBJ1-2; D is undetermined. Germline loops: CDR1 GTSNPN, CDR2 SVGIG (reference sequence). The CDR3 covers 13 residues. V was shortened by 0 bases and J by 3 bases, with 8 bases between the two germline ends. CDR3 DNA: TGTGCCTGGAGTGTTGGGCCAGACTATGGCTACACCTTC. Amino acids: CAWSVGPDYGYTF. Looking up the rest from reference TRBV30 and TRBJ1-2 gives the full variable domain: SQTIHQWPATLVQPVGSPLSLECTVEGTSNPNLYWYRQAAGRGLQLLFYSVGIGQISSEVPQNLSASRPQDRQFILSSKKLLLSDSGFYLCAWSVGPDYGYTFGSGTRLTVV.

This rearrangement joins TRBV5-4 to TRBJ1-1, with a tentative D call TRBD1 (6 bases). V was cut by 1 base and J by 1 base, with 8 bases left in between. CDR1 and CDR2 (germline): SGHNT, YYREEE (reference sequence). The CDR3 totals 14 residues. The CDR3, as DNA: TGTGCCAGCAGCTTGAAGACAGGGAACACTGAAGCTTTCTTT. Encoded protein: CASSLKTGNTEAFF.

The chain joins TRBV7-2 to TRBJ2-7; 9 bases line up with TRBD2. The V and J ends lost 6 bases and 3 bases, in that order; junction bases with no gene match: 9. Germline-derived CDR1 and CDR2 are SGHTA and FQGNSA. CDR3 length: 15 residues. The CDR3 nucleotides read TGTGCCAGCAGGCCCCCGGGACTAGCATTCTACGAGCAGTACTTC. It specifies CASRPPGLAFYEQYF.

For this clone: The same CDR3 arises from other DNA sequences in this sample as well. The J gene is TRBJ2-5, the V gene TRBV18; D might be TRBD1 (5 bases). Per germline, CDR1 KGHSH and CDR2 LQKENI. The CDR3 sequence is 12 residues long. Trimming stripped 3 bases from V and 4 bases from J, with 6 bases between. CDR3 in DNA: TGTGCCAGCTCACCCCAGGGAGAGACCCAGTACTTC. The encoded protein is CASSPQGETQYF.

The V call is TRBV9, the J call TRBJ2-3, with 8 bases fitting TRBD2. Germline trimming cut 0 bases from V and 0 bases from J; bases unmatched to any gene: 3. The V gene's germline CDR1 is SGDLS and CDR2 YYNGEE. The CDR3 contains 16 residues. CDR3: CASSVEIAGSTDTQYF. As DNA, the CDR3 is TGTGCCAGCAGCGTAGAGATAGCGGGGAGCACAGATACGCAGTATTTT.

This clone was found a few times. One junction end does not reproduce the germline sequence, and a read error may be involved. At the DNA level, this CDR3 is encoded by other sequences in the same sample as well. This sequence joins TRBV27 and TRBJ2-3; 7 bases are a match to TRBD2. Germline V gene lookup returns CDR1 MNHEY and CDR2 SMNVEV (reference sequence). This CDR3 region has 13 residues. CDR3 nucleotide sequence: TGTGCCAGCAGTTCCCGACTAGCAGATACGCAGTATTTC. As protein: CASSSRLADTQYF.

This clone came up a few times. The rearrangement links TRBV2 to TRBJ1-1, with a tentative D call TRBD1 (6 bases). Looked up from germline, CDR1 is SNHLY and CDR2 is FYNNEI. The germline V and J ends were trimmed by 6 bases and 2 bases, with 16 bases remaining between them. The CDR3 covers 15 residues. The CDR3 spells CASRLRGGRNTEAFF. The CDR3 bases are TGTGCCAGCAGGCTTCGAGGGGGGAGAAACACTGAAGCTTTCTTT.

In DNA, the CDR3 is TGTGCCAGCAGCAAGCAGGGGGGAAATTCCTACGAGCAGTACTTC. It translates to CASSKQGGNSYEQYF. The chain recombines TRBV7-2 with TRBJ2-7, with a possible D match to TRBD1 (7 bases). The CDR3 has 15 amino acids. V dropped 5 bases and J dropped 1 base, with 15 bases sitting between them. Germline V gene lookup returns CDR1 SGHTA and CDR2 FQGNSA.

With respect to this clone: A far larger clone is off by one base, so a read error is likely. Here the CDR3 omits its conserved ending phenylalanine or tryptophan, so a read error is the likely source. The CDR3: CASSRTSERSYEQYL. The DNA for the CDR3 is TGTGCCAGCAGCCGGACTAGCGAGCGGTCCTACGAGCAGTACCTC. The chain joins TRBV9 to TRBJ2-7; TRBD2 agrees at 9 bases. In germline, CDR1 is SGDLS, CDR2 YYNGEE. Losses at the gene ends were 4 bases for V and 1 base for J; bases not matched to a gene: 6. The CDR3 consists of 15 residues.

Notes on this clone: This may be a read error: a much more frequent sequence differs by one nucleotide. CDR3 sequence reads: CASKRPTGQEAQYF. The CDR3 DNA is TGTGCCAGCAAGCGACCGACAGGTCAAGAGGCCCAGTACTTC. J is TRBJ2-5 and V is TRBV6-5; D is possibly TRBD1 (6 bases). The CDR3 totals 14 residues. Germline CDR1 MNHEY, CDR2 SVGAGI.

The genes are TRBV30 and TRBJ1-5, with D unclear. The CDR3 runs to 15 residues. Germline lookup yields CDR1 GTSNPN and CDR2 SVGIG (reference sequence). V was clipped by 0 bases and J by 4 bases, with 13 bases between them. The CDR3 spells CAWSVGQVRNQPQHF. Here the CDR3 DNA reads TGTGCCTGGAGTGTCGGGCAGGTGCGGAATCAGCCCCAGCATTTT.

The chain couples TRBV5-1 to TRBJ1-5; no firm D call. V dropped 1 base and J dropped 3 bases, with 11 bases sitting between them. CDR1 is SGHRS, CDR2 YFSETQ, per germline. The CDR3 spans 15 residues. In DNA form, the CDR3 reads TGCGCCAGCAGCTTGCTTGGGAGTTCCAATCAGCCCCAGCATTTT. Its protein is CASSLLGSSNQPQHF.

The chain has TRBV18 and TRBJ1-4, with D possibly matching TRBD1 (6 bases). V was clipped by 2 bases and J by 5 bases, with 9 bases between them. Germline V gene data show CDR1 as KGHSH and CDR2 as LQKENI. This CDR3 contains 14 residues. The chain's CDR3 is CASSPTGTNEKLFF. The DNA of the CDR3 is TGTGCCAGCTCACCAACAGGGACGAATGAAAAACTGTTTTTT.

Worth noting for this clone: A clone one base away is much larger, so this may be a read error. The sample holds other DNA sequences that translate to the same CDR3. This chain links TRBV20-1 with TRBJ2-7; 7 bases fit TRBD2. The germline gives CDR1 DFQATT, CDR2 SNEGSKA (reference sequence). The CDR3 totals 11 residues. The CDR3 region is CSSAGTYEQYF. CDR3 sequence (DNA): TGCAGCTCAGCGGGAACCTACGAGCAATACTTC.

As to this clone: A far larger clone is just one base off, so this is likely a read error. V usage is TRBV6-1 and J usage is TRBJ2-7; TRBD1 matches at 9 bases. J gave up 1 base and V 5 bases, and 6 bases lay outside the gene matches. Germline V lookup: CDR1 MNHNS, CDR2 SASEGT. This CDR3 spans 15 amino acids. The CDR3 coding sequence is TGTGCCAGCAGTCTTGAGGGACAGGGATCCTACGAGCAGTACTTC. The encoded protein is CASSLEGQGSYEQYF.

CDR3 DNA sequence: TGTGCCAGCAGACGGGACCCCTACGAGCAGTACTTC. Translation gives CASRRDPYEQYF. The rearrangement uses TRBV7-9 and TRBJ2-7; the D call may be TRBD1 or TRBD2 (5 bases each). Per the germline V gene, CDR1 is SEHNR and CDR2 is FQNEAQ (reference sequence). The CDR3 loop spans 12 amino acids. Trimming cost V 6 bases and J 2 bases, with 8 bases left between them. The full variable domain, completed using reference TRBV7-9 and TRBJ2-7, is DTGVSQNPRHKITKRGQNVTFRCDPISEHNRLYWYRQTLGQGPEFLTYFQNEAQLEKSRLLSDRFSAERPKGSFSTLEIQRTEQGDSAMYLCASRRDPYEQYFGPGTRLTVT.

The V gene is TRBV6-1, the J gene TRBJ1-1; D uncertain. CDR1 and CDR2 from the germline V gene are MNHNS and SASEGT. The V and J ends lost 2 bases and 1 base respectively, with 8 bases between them. The CDR3 sequence is 14 residues long. The CDR3 region is CASSETPGNTEAFF. The DNA for the CDR3 is TGTGCCAGCAGTGAAACACCGGGGAACACTGAAGCTTTCTTT.

The chain couples TRBV9 to TRBJ1-3, with no clear D. CDR3 length: 13 residues. The germline gives CDR1 SGDLS, CDR2 YYNGEE. V lost 0 bases and J lost 5, with 6 bases in between. CDR3: CASSVDMRNTIYF. The CDR3 nucleotides read TGTGCCAGCAGCGTAGATATGAGAAACACCATATATTTT. The variable domain in full, with the rest retrieved from reference TRBV9 and TRBJ1-3, is DSGVTQTPKHLITATGQRVTLRCSPRSGDLSVYWYQQSLDQGLQFLIQYYNGEERAKGNILERFSAQQFPDLHSELNLSSLELGDSALYFCASSVDMRNTIYFGEGSWLTVV.

The rearrangement uses TRBV14 and TRBJ2-1; D remains ambiguous. Germline lookup yields CDR1 SGHDN and CDR2 FVKESK. Trimming cost V 3 bases and J 4 bases, with 7 bases left between them. CDR3 size: 13 residues. The CDR3 region has the DNA TGTGCCAGCAGCCAGTCCCGATACAATGAGCAGTTCTTC. It yields the protein CASSQSRYNEQFF.

The J gene is TRBJ2-7, the V gene TRBV5-6, with TRBD2 identical over 7 bases. The trim removed 4 bases at V and 7 bases at J, leaving 11 bases unmatched. Per the germline V gene, CDR1 is SGHDT and CDR2 is YYEEEE. This CDR3 has 14 residues. CDR3 DNA: TGTGCCAGCAGCGCGACTGGCGGGAGTGGAGAGCAGTACTTC. It specifies CASSATGGSGEQYF.

The rearrangement uses TRBV7-3 and TRBJ1-1; possible D gene TRBD1, 5 bases. Germline V gene lookup returns CDR1 SGHTA and CDR2 FQGTGA. This CDR3 comprises 13 residues. V lost 3 bases and J lost 6, with 11 bases in between. This CDR3 reads CASSFGGGSEAFF. The CDR3 nucleotides are TGTGCCAGCAGCTTCGGCGGGGGATCTGAAGCTTTCTTT.

The chain has TRBV4-1 and TRBJ1-5, with D tentatively TRBD1 (5 bases). The CDR3 length is 15 residues. Germline values: CDR1 MGHRA, CDR2 YSYEKL. The V and J ends lost 0 bases and 4 bases respectively, with 10 bases between them. In DNA form, the CDR3 reads TGCGCCAGCAGCCAAGATAGGGACGGGAATCAGCCCCAGCATTTT. Translated, it gives CASSQDRDGNQPQHF.

The CDR3 region has the DNA TGTGCCATCAGTGATACGACTAGGGCTGGGGCCAACGTCCTGACTTTC. Its protein product is CAISDTTRAGANVLTF. J is TRBJ2-6 and V is TRBV10-3; weak D call: TRBD2 (6 bases). The germline V gene has CDR1 ENHRY and CDR2 SYGVKD. Trimming shortened V by 3 bases and J by 2 bases, and 11 bases separated the two germline ends. The CDR3 has 16 amino acids.